This entry concerns a single TCR beta chain. RNA, at about 0.45 to 1 ug, was reverse transcribed with random hexamers. The amplification used immunoSEQ multiplex PCR on TCR beta CDR3; it spanned 54 Vbeta and 13 Jbeta. Using its own MiXCR run on the immunoSEQ multiplex PCR reads, TCRdb lists one record per CDR3 protein. The data show 110,000 to 150,000 distinct CDR3 sequences, around 95% seen once. This record comes from a study of CD8 T cells in Susac syndrome. CDR1 is LNHNV and CDR2 is YYDKDF in the germline V gene (reference sequence). This CDR3 is built from 12 residues. V was cut by 1 base and J by 6 bases, with 5 bases left in between. Sequencing of TCR beta, carried out with a high-throughput approach, was applied to CD8+ and CD4+ T cells from the blood.

The source of this sequence is a human donor with Susac syndrome. The specimen was CD4+ T cells from PBMCs. The chain uses TRBV15 and TRBJ2-3; no reliable D call. CDR3 bases: TGTGCCACCAGCAGAGGGACCGATACGCAGTATTTT. Translated, it gives CATSRGTDTQYF.